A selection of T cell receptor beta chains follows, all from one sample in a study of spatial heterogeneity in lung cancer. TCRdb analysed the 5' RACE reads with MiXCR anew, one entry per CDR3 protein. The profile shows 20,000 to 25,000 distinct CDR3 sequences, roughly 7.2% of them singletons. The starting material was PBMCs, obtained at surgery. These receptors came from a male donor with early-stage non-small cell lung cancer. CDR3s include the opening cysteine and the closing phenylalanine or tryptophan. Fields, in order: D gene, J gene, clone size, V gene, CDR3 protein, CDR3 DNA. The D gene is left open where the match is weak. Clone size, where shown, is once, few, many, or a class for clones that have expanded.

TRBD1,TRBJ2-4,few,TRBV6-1,CASSEEGTGVGAKNIQYF,TGTGCCAGCAGTGAAGAGGGAACAGGGGTCGGAGCCAAAAACATTCAGTACTTC
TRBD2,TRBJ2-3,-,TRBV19,CASSMAGGITDTQYF,TGTGCCAGTAGTATGGCGGGAGGGATCACAGATACGCAGTATTTT
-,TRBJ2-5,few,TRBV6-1,CASSVDSGRLETQYF,TGTGCCAGCAGTGTGGACAGTGGTCGGCTAGAGACCCAGTACTTC
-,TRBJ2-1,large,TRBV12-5,CASTGVYNEQFF,TGTGCTAGTACGGGGGTATACAATGAGCAGTTCTTC
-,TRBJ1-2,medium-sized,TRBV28,CASATVNYGYTF,TGTGCCAGCGCAACGGTGAACTATGGCTACACCTTC
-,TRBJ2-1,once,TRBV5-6,CASRVLRDEQFF,TGTGCCAGCCGGGTTTTGAGGGATGAGCAGTTCTTC
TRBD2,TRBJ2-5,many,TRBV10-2,CASSRGGEETQYF,TGCGCCAGCAGCCGCGGGGGGGAAGAGACCCAGTACTTC
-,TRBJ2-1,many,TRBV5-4,CASSLGLSSYNEQFF,TGTGCCAGCAGCCTAGGACTATCCTCCTACAATGAGCAGTTCTTC
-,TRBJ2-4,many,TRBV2,CASSEIGFLAKNIQYF,TGTGCCAGCAGTGAAATAGGGTTCCTAGCCAAAAACATTCAGTACTTC
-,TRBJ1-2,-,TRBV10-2,CASSPSRAGHPDGYTF,TGCGCCAGCAGCCCATCGCGGGCGGGACACCCCGATGGCTACACCTTC
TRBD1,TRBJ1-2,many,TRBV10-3,CAISLGQGVNYGYTF,TGTGCCATCAGTCTAGGACAGGGGGTGAACTATGGCTACACCTTC
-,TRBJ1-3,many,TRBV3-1,CASSQDALSGNTIYF,TGTGCCAGCAGCCAAGATGCGTTATCTGGAAACACCATATATTTT
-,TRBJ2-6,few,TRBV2,CASRPDWTVLIVSGANVLTF,TGTGCCAGCAGACCAGACTGGACAGTACTAATTGTCTCTGGGGCCAACGTCCTGACTTTC
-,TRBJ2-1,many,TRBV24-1,CATSDLAYNEQFF,TGTGCCACCAGTGATTTAGCCTATAATGAGCAGTTCTTC
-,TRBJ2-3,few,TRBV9,CASSVGEWGTDTQYF,TGTGCCAGCAGCGTAGGAGAGTGGGGCACAGATACGCAGTATTTT
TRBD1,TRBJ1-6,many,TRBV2,CASREQGLPNSPLHF,TGTGCCAGCAGAGAACAGGGGCTTCCGAATTCACCCCTCCACTTT